A selection of T cell receptor beta chains follows, all from one sample in a study of technical replicates of blood from a handful of donors. Here immunoSEQ multiplex PCR was the method, and the copy in TCRdb shows in-frame clones only, minus some. The sample includes roughly 85,000 clones, approximately 93% of them seen just once. Sequencing used T cells isolated from PBMCs. The receptors here all came from a human donor in good health. Each CDR3 is given with its conserved first and last residue. The D gene is left open where the match is weak. Clone size, where shown, is once, few, many, or a class for clones that have expanded.

D: TRBD1; J: TRBJ2-5; size: NA; V: TRBV7-9; CDR3: CASRPWDRVEQETQYF; DNA: TGTGCCAGCAGGCCCTGGGACAGGGTAGAACAAGAGACCCAGTACTTC
D: NA; J: TRBJ1-1; size: few; V: TRBV5-4; CDR3: CASSMRQVSSNTEAFF; DNA: TGTGCCAGCAGCATGCGACAGGTTTCCTCGAACACTGAAGCTTTCTTT
D: NA; J: TRBJ1-1; size: NA; V: TRBV19; CDR3: CASSISGVVEAFF; DNA: TGTGCCAGTAGTATTTCCGGGGTGGTTGAAGCTTTCTTT
D: NA; J: TRBJ2-3; size: few; V: TRBV20-1; CDR3: CSASSTDTQYF; DNA: TGCAGTGCTTCCTCCACAGATACGCAGTATTTT
D: TRBD1; J: TRBJ1-3; size: NA; V: TRBV6-1; CDR3: CASSEASGGGNTIYF; DNA: TGTGCCAGCAGTGAAGCGTCAGGGGGAGGAAACACCATATATTTT
D: NA; J: TRBJ1-6; size: NA; V: TRBV27; CDR3: CASSLSSQNSPLHF; DNA: TGTGCCAGCAGTTTATCGTCGCAGAATTCACCCCTCCACTTT
D: NA; J: TRBJ1-1; size: NA; V: TRBV7-3; CDR3: CASSLQGGGTEAFF; DNA: TGTGCCAGCAGCTTACAAGGCGGGGGCACTGAAGCTTTCTTT
D: NA; J: TRBJ1-6; size: NA; V: TRBV6-6; CDR3: CASSYSLQGPDSPLHF; DNA: TGTGCCAGCAGTTACTCGCTACAGGGTCCGGATTCACCCCTCCACTTT
D: NA; J: TRBJ2-7; size: NA; V: TRBV10-1; CDR3: CASRGQGAGYEQYF; DNA: TGCGCCAGCAGGGGCCAAGGGGCTGGCTACGAGCAGTACTTC
D: NA; J: TRBJ2-1; size: NA; V: TRBV29-1; CDR3: CSVAINSYNEQFF; DNA: TGCAGCGTTGCAATCAACTCCTACAATGAGCAGTTCTTC
D: NA; J: TRBJ1-3; size: NA; V: TRBV28; CDR3: CASSLGQRGNTIYF; DNA: TGTGCCAGCAGTTTAGGACAGCGAGGAAACACCATATATTTT
D: TRBD1; J: TRBJ1-2; size: NA; V: TRBV19; CDR3: CASSVSPDRGRDYGYTF; DNA: TGTGCCAGTAGTGTATCGCCCGACAGGGGTAGAGACTATGGCTACACCTTC
D: NA; J: TRBJ2-2; size: NA; V: TRBV5-6; CDR3: CASSSVGWTPNTGELFF; DNA: TGTGCCAGCAGCTCCGTAGGGTGGACTCCGAACACCGGGGAGCTGTTTTTT
D: NA; J: TRBJ2-3; size: NA; V: TRBV30; CDR3: CAWSVGGASTDTQYF; DNA: TGTGCCTGGAGTGTGGGGGGGGCTAGCACAGATACGCAGTATTTT
D: NA; J: TRBJ1-1; size: NA; V: TRBV23-1; CDR3: CAAGGMNTEAFF; DNA: TGCGCTGCAGGTGGTATGAACACTGAAGCTTTCTTT
D: NA; J: TRBJ1-5; size: NA; V: TRBV4-1; CDR3: CASSQIHPLGGNQPQHF; DNA: TGCGCCAGCAGCCAAATACATCCTCTTGGGGGGAATCAGCCCCAGCATTTT
D: TRBD1; J: TRBJ2-7; size: NA; V: TRBV27; CDR3: CASSFFSGGYEQYF; DNA: TGTGCCAGCAGTTTTTTCTCAGGGGGCTACGAGCAGTACTTC
D: NA; J: TRBJ2-6; size: NA; V: TRBV23-1; CDR3: CASNPLSFNRSGNSGANVLTF; DNA: TGCGCCAGCAATCCCCTCAGTTTCAACAGGAGTGGGAACTCTGGGGCCAACGTCCTGACTTTC
D: NA; J: TRBJ1-5; size: NA; V: TRBV29-1; CDR3: CSVPSGPSRLRQPNQPQHF; DNA: TGCAGCGTGCCTTCTGGCCCTTCCCGCCTTAGACAGCCAAATCAGCCCCAGCATTTT
D: TRBD1; J: TRBJ1-2; size: NA; V: TRBV27; CDR3: CATRTGGLHPIYGYTF; DNA: TGTGCCACCCGGACAGGGGGCCTCCACCCAATCTATGGCTACACCTTC
D: NA; J: TRBJ2-7; size: NA; V: TRBV19; CDR3: CASSPWGRVGEQYF; DNA: TGTGCCAGTAGCCCATGGGGCAGGGTAGGCGAGCAGTACTTC
D: NA; J: TRBJ1-1; size: once; V: TRBV5-1; CDR3: CASSLARTEAFF; DNA: TGCGCCAGCAGCTTGGCCCGTACTGAAGCTTTCTTT
D: NA; J: TRBJ2-1; size: NA; V: TRBV7-6; CDR3: CASSQGFYNEQFF; DNA: TGTGCCAGCAGCCAGGGATTCTACAATGAGCAGTTCTTC
D: TRBD1; J: TRBJ1-3; size: NA; V: TRBV10-3; CDR3: CAIKLQGNSGNTIYF; DNA: TGTGCCATCAAGCTACAGGGGAACTCTGGAAACACCATATATTTT
D: NA; J: TRBJ2-3; size: NA; V: TRBV5-4; CDR3: CASSAGTPDTQYF; DNA: TGTGCCAGCAGCGCCGGGACTCCAGATACGCAGTATTTT
D: TRBD2; J: TRBJ2-1; size: NA; V: TRBV11-2; CDR3: CASCPWRGSYNEQFF; DNA: TGTGCCAGCTGCCCCTGGCGGGGGTCCTACAATGAGCAGTTCTTC
D: TRBD1; J: TRBJ2-7; size: NA; V: TRBV5-6; CDR3: CASSATGTGSSYEQYF; DNA: TGTGCCAGCAGCGCGACCGGGACAGGGAGCTCCTACGAGCAGTACTTC
D: TRBD1; J: TRBJ2-1; size: NA; V: TRBV9; CDR3: CASSTGQGLNEQFF; DNA: TGTGCCAGCAGCACCGGACAGGGGTTGAATGAGCAGTTCTTC
D: NA; J: TRBJ1-2; size: NA; V: TRBV5-1; CDR3: CASSAGGGPQPRYGYTF; DNA: TGCGCCAGCAGCGCGGGGGGGGGACCGCAACCCCGATATGGCTACACCTTC
D: NA; J: TRBJ2-3; size: NA; V: TRBV5-1; CDR3: CASRQGHTDTQYF; DNA: TGCGCCAGCAGGCAGGGGCACACAGATACGCAGTATTTT
D: TRBD1; J: TRBJ1-4; size: NA; V: TRBV7-6; CDR3: CASSLAQGATNEKLFF; DNA: TGTGCCAGCAGCTTGGCACAGGGGGCAACTAATGAAAAACTGTTTTTT
D: NA; J: TRBJ2-7; size: NA; V: TRBV5-4; CDR3: CASSTGSLYEQYF; DNA: TGTGCCAGCAGCACGGGTTCTCTCTACGAGCAGTACTTC
D: NA; J: TRBJ1-2; size: NA; V: TRBV19; CDR3: CASSIPREVSVGYTF; DNA: TGTGCCAGTAGTATCCCTCGAGAAGTATCGGTCGGCTACACCTTC
D: NA; J: TRBJ1-2; size: NA; V: TRBV13; CDR3: CASSLGLAGGYTF; DNA: TGTGCCAGCAGCTTAGGCCTGGCTGGCGGCTACACCTTC
D: NA; J: TRBJ1-1; size: NA; V: TRBV4-1; CDR3: CASSQGEGGGTEAFF; DNA: TGCGCCAGCAGCCAAGGAGAAGGGGGAGGGACTGAAGCTTTCTTT
D: NA; J: TRBJ2-2; size: NA; V: TRBV2; CDR3: CASSEGGGELFF; DNA: TGTGCCAGCAGTGAAGGCGGCGGGGAGCTGTTTTTT
D: TRBD1; J: TRBJ2-2; size: NA; V: TRBV29-1; CDR3: CSFGTGRSGTGELFF; DNA: TGCAGCTTCGGGACAGGCCGCTCGGGCACCGGGGAGCTGTTTTTT